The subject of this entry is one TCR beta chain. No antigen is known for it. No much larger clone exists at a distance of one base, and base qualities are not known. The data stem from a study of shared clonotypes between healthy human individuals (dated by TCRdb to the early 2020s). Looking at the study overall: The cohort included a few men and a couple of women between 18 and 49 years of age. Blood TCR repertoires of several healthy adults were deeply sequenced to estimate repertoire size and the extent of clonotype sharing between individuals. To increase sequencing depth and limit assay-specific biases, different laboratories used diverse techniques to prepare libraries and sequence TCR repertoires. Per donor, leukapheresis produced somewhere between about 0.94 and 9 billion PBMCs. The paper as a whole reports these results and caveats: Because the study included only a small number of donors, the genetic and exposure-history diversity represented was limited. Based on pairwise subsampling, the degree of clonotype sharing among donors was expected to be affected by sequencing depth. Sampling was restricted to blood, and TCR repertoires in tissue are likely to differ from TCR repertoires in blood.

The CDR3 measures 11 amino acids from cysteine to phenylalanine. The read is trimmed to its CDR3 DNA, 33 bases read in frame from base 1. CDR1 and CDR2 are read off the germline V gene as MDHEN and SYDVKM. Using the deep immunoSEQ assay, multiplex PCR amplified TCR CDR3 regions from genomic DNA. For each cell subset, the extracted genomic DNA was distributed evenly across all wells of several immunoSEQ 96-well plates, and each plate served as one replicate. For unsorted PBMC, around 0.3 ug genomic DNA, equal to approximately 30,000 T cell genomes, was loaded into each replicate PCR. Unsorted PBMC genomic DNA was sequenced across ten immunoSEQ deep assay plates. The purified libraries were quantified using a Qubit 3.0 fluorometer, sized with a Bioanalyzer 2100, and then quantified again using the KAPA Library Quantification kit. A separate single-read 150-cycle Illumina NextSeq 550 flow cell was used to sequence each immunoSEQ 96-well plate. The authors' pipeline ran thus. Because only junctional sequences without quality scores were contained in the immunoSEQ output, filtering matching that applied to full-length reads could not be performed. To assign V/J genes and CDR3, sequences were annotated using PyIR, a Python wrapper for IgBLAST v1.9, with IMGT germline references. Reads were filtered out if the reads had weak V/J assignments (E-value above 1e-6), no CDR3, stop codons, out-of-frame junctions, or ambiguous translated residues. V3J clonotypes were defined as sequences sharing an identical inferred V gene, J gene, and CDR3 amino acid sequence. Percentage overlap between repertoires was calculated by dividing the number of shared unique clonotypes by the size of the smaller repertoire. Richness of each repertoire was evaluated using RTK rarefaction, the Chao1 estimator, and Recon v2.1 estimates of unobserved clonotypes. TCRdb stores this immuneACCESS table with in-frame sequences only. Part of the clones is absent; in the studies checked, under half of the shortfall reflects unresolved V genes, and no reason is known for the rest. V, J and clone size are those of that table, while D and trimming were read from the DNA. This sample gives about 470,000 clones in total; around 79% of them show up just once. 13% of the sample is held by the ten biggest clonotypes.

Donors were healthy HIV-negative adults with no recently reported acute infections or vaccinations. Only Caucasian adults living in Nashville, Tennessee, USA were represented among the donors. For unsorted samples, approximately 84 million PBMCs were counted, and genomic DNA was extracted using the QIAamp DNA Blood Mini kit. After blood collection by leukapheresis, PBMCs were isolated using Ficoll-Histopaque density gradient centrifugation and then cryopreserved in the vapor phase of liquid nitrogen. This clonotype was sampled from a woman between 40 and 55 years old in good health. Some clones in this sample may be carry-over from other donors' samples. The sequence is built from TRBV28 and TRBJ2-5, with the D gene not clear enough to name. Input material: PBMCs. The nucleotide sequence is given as TGTGGGAGCCAGATACAAGAGACCCAGTACTTC. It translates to CGSQIQETQYF.